This T cell receptor beta chain originates from a study of cytomegalovirus exposure and HLA in healthy donors. Study background: Counted in an early data release were approximately 80 million unique TCRs from HLA-typed donors.

With regard to this clone: What it recognizes is unknown.

The PCR employed 60 Vbeta primers together with 13 Jbeta primers. The data were produced by immunoSEQ multiplex PCR, yet TCRdb's version contains in-frame clones alone and is incomplete. The sample has around 93,000 clones; 70% to 85% are singletons. Study-wide results and limits: Follow-up analysis seemed to connect common viral pathogens with several of the most significant clusters identified. Most of the CMV-associated TCR beta chains (in a later analysis) appeared to be HLA-restricted. CMV antigen specificity was confirmed in vitro for a few CMV-associated chains.

Sequencing was carried out using PBMCs. The receptor was isolated from a man aged 50 to 60 in good health and CMV-seronegative.

The CDR3 nucleotides are TGCGCCAGCAGCCAAGGGGTATTCGCTAGCGGGAGCTCCTACGAGCAGTACTTC. It yields the protein CASSQGVFASGSSYEQYF. V and J are TRBV4-1 and TRBJ2-7; TRBD2 agrees at 10 bases. Per the germline V gene, CDR1 is MGHRA and CDR2 is YSYEKL. This CDR3 region has 18 residues. V lost 1 base to trimming and J lost 0 bases; unmatched junction nucleotides: 9.